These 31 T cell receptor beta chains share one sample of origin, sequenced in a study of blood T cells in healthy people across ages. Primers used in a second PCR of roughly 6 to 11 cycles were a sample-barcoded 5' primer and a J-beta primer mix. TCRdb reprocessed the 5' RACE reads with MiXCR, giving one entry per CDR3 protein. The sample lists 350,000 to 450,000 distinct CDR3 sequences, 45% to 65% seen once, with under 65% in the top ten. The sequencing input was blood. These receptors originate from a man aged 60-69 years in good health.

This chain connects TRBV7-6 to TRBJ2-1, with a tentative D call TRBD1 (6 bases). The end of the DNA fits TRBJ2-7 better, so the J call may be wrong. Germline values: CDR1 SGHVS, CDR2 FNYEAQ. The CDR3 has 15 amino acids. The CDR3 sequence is CASSLETGSYNEQYF. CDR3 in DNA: TGTGCCAGCAGCTTGGAGACAGGCTCCTACAATGAGCAGTACTTC.

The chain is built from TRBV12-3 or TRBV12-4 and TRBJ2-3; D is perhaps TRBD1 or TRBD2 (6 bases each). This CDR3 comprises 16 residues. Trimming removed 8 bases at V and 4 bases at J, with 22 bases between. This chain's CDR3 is CASGTQGGRGSDTQYF. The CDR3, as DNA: TGTGCCAGCGGAACGCAGGGAGGCAGGGGATCAGATACGCAGTATTTT.

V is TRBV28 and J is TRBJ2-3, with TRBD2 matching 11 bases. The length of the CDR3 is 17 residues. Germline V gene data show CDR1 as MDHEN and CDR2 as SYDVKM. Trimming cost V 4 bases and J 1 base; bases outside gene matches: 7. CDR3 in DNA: TGTGCCAGCAGTTCAGGGACTAGCGGAGCGGGCACAGATACGCAGTATTTT. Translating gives CASSSGTSGAGTDTQYF.

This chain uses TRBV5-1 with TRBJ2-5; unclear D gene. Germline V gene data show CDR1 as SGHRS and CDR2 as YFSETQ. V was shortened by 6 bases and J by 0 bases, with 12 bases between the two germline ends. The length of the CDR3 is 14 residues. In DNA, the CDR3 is TGCGCCAGCACCCTGGGCGGCTACCAAGAGACCCAGTACTTC. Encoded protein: CASTLGGYQETQYF. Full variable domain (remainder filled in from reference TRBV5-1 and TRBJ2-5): KAGVTQTPRYLIKTRGQQVTLSCSPISGHRSVSWYQQTPGQGLQFLFEYFSETQRNKGNFPGRFSGRQFSNSRSEMNVSTLELGDSALYLCASTLGGYQETQYFGPGTRLLVL.

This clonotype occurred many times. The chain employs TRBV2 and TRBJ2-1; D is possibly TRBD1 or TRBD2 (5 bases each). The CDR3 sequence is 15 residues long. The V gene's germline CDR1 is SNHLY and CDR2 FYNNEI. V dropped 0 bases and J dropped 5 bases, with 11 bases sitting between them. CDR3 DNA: TGTGCCAGCAGTGAAGCATGGGGGAGTGACAATGAGCAGTTCTTC. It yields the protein CASSEAWGSDNEQFF.

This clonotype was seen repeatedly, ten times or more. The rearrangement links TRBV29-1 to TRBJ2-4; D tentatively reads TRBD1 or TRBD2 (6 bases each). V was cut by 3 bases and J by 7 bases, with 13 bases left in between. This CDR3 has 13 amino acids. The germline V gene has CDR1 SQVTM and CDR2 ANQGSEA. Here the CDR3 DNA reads TGCAGCGTTGAGAGGGGGGTTGTGAACATTCAGTACTTC. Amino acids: CSVERGVVNIQYF.

Here the CDR3 DNA reads TGTGCCAGCAGCCAATCCTTACAGAACTACGAGCAGTACTTC. It translates to CASSQSLQNYEQYF. The genes are TRBV3-1 and TRBJ2-7; D gene uncertain. The germline V gene encodes CDR1 LGHDT and CDR2 YNNKEL (reference sequence). The CDR3 runs 14 residues. With 2 bases removed from V and 3 bases from J, the gap between germline ends came to 11 bases.

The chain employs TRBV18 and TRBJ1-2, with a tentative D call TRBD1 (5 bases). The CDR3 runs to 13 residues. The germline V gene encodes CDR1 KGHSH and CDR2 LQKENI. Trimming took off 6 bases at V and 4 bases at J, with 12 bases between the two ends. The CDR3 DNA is TGTGCCAGCTCCCCAAACGGGGCCTATGGCTACACCTTC. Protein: CASSPNGAYGYTF.

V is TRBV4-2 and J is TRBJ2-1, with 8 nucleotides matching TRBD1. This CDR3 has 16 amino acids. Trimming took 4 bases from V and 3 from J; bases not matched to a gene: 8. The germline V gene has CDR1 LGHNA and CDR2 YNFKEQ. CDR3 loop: CASSPAQGAGYNEQFF. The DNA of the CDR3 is TGTGCCAGCAGCCCGGCTCAGGGGGCCGGCTACAATGAGCAGTTCTTC.

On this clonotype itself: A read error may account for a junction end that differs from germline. Here the CDR3 reads CASSYDRGLYERYF. In nucleotides, the CDR3 is TGTGCCAGCAGTTACGACAGGGGGCTCTACGAGCGGTACTTC. V is TRBV6-5 and J is TRBJ2-7, with 10 nucleotides matching TRBD1. The CDR3 extends over 14 amino acids. CDR1 MNHEY and CDR2 SVGAGI come from the germline V gene.

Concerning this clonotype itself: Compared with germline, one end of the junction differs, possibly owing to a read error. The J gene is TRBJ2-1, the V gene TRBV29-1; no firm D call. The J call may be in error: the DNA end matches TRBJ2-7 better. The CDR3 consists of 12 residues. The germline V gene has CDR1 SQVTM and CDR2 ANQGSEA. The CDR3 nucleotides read TGCGGCGTTGGACCGGTGAACAATGAGCAGTACTTC. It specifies CGVGPVNNEQYF.

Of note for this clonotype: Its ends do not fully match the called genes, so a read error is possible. CDR3 nucleotide sequence: TGTGTCAGCAGCCAAGATTATCCGGGAACTGTCTACGAGCAGTACTTC. It yields the protein CVSSQDYPGTVYEQYF. The chain is built from TRBV3-1 and TRBJ2-7; D may be TRBD2 (5 bases). CDR1 is LGHDT and CDR2 is YNNKEL in the germline V gene (reference sequence). There are 16 residues in the CDR3.

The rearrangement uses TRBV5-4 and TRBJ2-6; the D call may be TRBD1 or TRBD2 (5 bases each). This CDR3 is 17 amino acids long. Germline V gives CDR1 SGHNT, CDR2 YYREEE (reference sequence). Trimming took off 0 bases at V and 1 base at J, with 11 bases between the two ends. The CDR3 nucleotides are TGTGCCAGCAGCTTGGGGGGACGGGGATCTGGGGCCAACGTCCTGACTTTC. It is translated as CASSLGGRGSGANVLTF. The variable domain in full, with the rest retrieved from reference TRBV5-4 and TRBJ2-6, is ETGVTQSPTHLIKTRGQQVTLRCSSQSGHNTVSWYQQALGQGPQFIFQYYREEENGRGNFPPRFSGLQFPNYSSELNVNALELDDSALYLCASSLGGRGSGANVLTFGAGSRLTVL.

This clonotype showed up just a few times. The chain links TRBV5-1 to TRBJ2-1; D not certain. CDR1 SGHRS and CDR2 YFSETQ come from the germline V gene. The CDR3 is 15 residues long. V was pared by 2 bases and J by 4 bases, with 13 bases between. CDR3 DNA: TGCGCCAGCAGCTTCCCGCCAGCGCCTTACAATGAGCAGTTCTTC. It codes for CASSFPPAPYNEQFF.

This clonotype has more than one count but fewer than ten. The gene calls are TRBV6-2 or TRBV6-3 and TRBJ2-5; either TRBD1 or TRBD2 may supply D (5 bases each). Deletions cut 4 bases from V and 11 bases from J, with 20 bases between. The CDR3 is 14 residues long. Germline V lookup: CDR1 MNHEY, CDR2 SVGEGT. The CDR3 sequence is CASSLGPRQGLQYF. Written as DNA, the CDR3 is TGTGCCAGCAGTTTGGGACCTCGTCAAGGATTGCAGTACTTC.

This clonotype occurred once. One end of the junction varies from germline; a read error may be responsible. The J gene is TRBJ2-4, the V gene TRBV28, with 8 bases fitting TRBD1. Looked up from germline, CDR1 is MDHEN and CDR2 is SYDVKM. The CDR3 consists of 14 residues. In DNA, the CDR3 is TGTGCCAGCAGTTTTAACGGACAGGGAAACATTCTGTACTTC. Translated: CASSFNGQGNILYF.

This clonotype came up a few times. In nucleotides, the CDR3 is TGCAGCGTTGGGCAAGGGCTGGATGGCTACACCTTC. It specifies CSVGQGLDGYTF. The rearrangement joins TRBV29-1 to TRBJ1-2; D is unresolved. Germline CDR1 and CDR2: SQVTM and ANQGSEA. The V and J ends lost 4 bases and 6 bases respectively, with 12 bases between them. The CDR3 consists of 12 residues.

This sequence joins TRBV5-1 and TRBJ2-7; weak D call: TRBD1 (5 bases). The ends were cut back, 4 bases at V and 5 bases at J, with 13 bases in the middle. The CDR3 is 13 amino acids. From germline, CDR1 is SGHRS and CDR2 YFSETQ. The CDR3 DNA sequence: TGCGCCAGCAGCGTGGGGCCAAGCGACGAGCAGTACTTC. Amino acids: CASSVGPSDEQYF.

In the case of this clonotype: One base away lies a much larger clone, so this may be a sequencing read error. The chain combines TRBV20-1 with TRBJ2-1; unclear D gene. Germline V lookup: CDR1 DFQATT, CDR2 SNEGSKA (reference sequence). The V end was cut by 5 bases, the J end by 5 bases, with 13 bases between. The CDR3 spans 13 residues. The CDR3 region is CSAPVLLNNEQFF. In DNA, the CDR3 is TGCAGTGCTCCGGTACTCCTTAACAATGAGCAGTTCTTC.

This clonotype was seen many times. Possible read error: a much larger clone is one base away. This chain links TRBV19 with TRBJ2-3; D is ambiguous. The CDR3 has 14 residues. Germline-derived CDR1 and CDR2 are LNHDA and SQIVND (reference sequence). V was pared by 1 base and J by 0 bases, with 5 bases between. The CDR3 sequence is CASSIAGSTDTQYF. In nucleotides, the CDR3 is TGTGCCAGTAGTATAGCCGGTAGCACAGATACGCAGTATTTT.

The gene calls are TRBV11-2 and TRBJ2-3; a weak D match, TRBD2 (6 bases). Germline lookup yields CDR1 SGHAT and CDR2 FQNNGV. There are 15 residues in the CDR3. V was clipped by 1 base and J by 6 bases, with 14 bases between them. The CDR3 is CASSLVRVGGDTQYF. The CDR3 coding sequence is TGTGCCAGCAGCTTAGTCAGGGTGGGGGGTGATACGCAGTATTTT.

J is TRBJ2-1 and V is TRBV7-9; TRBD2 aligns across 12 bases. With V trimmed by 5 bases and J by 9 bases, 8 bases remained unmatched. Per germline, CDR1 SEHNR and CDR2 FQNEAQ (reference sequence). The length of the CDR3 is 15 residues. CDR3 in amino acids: CASSPRLAGEVEQFF. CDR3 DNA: TGTGCCAGCAGCCCACGACTAGCGGGAGAAGTTGAGCAGTTCTTC. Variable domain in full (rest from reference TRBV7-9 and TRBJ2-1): DTGVSQNPRHKITKRGQNVTFRCDPISEHNRLYWYRQTLGQGPEFLTYFQNEAQLEKSRLLSDRFSAERPKGSFSTLEIQRTEQGDSAMYLCASSPRLAGEVEQFFGPGTRLTVL.

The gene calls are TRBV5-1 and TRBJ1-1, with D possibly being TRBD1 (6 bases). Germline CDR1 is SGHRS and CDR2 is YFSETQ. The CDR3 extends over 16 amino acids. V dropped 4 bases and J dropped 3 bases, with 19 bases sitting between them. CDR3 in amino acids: CASSPGVGVSDTEAFF. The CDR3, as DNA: TGCGCCAGCAGCCCAGGGGTGGGGGTCAGTGACACTGAAGCTTTCTTT.

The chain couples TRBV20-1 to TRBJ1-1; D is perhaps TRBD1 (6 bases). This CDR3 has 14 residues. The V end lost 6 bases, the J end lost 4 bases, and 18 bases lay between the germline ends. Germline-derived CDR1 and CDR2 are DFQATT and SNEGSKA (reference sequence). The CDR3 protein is CSAHLSQGTTEAFF. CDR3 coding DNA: TGCAGTGCGCATCTATCACAGGGCACCACTGAAGCTTTCTTT.

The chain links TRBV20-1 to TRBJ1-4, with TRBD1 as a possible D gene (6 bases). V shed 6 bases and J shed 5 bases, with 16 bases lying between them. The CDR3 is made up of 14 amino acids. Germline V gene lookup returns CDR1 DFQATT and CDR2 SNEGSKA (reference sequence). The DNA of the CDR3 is TGCAGTGCCCAGTCGGGGGGCCTGAATGAAAAACTGTTTTTT. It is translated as CSAQSGGLNEKLFF.

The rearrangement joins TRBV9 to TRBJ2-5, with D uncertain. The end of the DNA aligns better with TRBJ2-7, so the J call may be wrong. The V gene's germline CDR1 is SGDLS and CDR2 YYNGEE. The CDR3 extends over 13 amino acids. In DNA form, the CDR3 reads TGTGCCAGCAGTCGTATTGTAGACGGCGAGCAGTACTTC. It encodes CASSRIVDGEQYF.

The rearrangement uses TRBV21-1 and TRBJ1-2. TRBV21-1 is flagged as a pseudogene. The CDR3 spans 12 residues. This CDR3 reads CASSRQDGGYTF. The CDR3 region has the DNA TGTGCCAGCAGCAGGCAAGACGGCGGCTACACCTTC.

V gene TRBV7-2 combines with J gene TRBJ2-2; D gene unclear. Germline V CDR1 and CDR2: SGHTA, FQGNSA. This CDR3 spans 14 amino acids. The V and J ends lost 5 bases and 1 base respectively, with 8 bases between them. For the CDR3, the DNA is TGTGCCAGCAGCATGTCTAGGAACACCGGGGAGCTGTTTTTT. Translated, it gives CASSMSRNTGELFF.

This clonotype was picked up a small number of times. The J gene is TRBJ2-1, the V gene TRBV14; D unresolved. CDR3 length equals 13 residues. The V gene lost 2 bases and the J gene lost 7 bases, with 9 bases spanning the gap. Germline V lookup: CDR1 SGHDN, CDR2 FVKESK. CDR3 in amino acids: CASSQRNGNEQFF. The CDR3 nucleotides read TGTGCCAGCAGCCAACGTAACGGTAATGAGCAGTTCTTC.

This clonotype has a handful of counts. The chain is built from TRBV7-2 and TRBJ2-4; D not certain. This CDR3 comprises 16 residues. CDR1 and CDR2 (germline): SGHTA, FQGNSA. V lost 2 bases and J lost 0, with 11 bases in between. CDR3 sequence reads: CASSLSGVLAKNIQYF. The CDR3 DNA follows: TGTGCCAGCAGCTTATCTGGGGTTCTAGCCAAAAACATTCAGTACTTC.

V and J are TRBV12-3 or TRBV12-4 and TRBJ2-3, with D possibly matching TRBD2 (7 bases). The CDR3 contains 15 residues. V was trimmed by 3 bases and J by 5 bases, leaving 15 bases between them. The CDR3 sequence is CASSFFLGGEDTQYF. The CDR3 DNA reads TGTGCCAGCAGTTTCTTTTTAGGGGGGGAAGATACGCAGTATTTT.